This T cell receptor (beta chain) stems from a study of T cell responses to AZD1222 COVID-19 vaccine. Study-level findings and limits: Among spike-specific TCRs, nearly half reportedly target unmutated variant regions. Spike regions recognized by vaccine-associated CD4 TCRs spanned the protein, led by 160-218 and 743-854. Just a handful of people given AZD1222 tested seropositive at baseline.

This CDR3 has 13 residues. Deletions cut 6 bases from V and 5 bases from J, with 13 bases between. Germline CDR1 reads SEHNR; CDR2 reads FQNEAQ (reference sequence). The table came from immunoSEQ multiplex PCR; TCRdb's copy has only in-frame clones and leaves some out. Here the sample spans approximately 150,000 clones, 90% to 95% being singletons. In the case of this clone: As yet, its antigen is unknown.

The sequence came from an adult who received the AZD1222 COVID-19 vaccine. This rearrangement joins TRBV7-9 to TRBJ2-5, with D possibly TRBD2 on 5 matching bases. The specimen comprised peripheral blood, sampled 28 days after the second AZD1222 dose. DNA of the CDR3: TGTGCCAGCAGGTATTTTAGCGAGGAGACCCAGTACTTC. Protein: CASRYFSEETQYF.